This entry lists 16 T cell receptor beta chains sequenced from one sample in a study of post-analysis software for immune sequencing data. Antigens of these TCRs are unknown. Study-level results: TRBV5-6, TRBV5-1 and TRBV20-1 were among roughly 5 TRBV segments more frequent in patients than controls.

Prepared TCR beta cDNA libraries contained unique molecular identifiers. TCRdb ran MiXCR on the PCR reads and lists one entry per CDR3 protein. The sample lists 700,000 to 900,000 distinct CDR3 sequences, approximately 44% seen once, with 4% to 5% in the top ten. The sample comprised blood. These receptors were collected from a girl between 5 and 17 years old with multiple sclerosis.

The chain employs TRBV7-9 and TRBJ1-4; D gene uncertain. Between the trimmed V and J ends, which lost 5 bases and 5 bases, there was a span of 18 bases. Germline V gives CDR1 SEHNR, CDR2 FQNEAQ (reference sequence). The CDR3 contains 16 residues. The CDR3 region has the DNA TGTGCCAGCAGCCCCAGCCCCGGGCCGGCAAATGAAAAACTGTTTTTT. It translates to CASSPSPGPANEKLFF.

This clonotype was detected only a few times. The V and J genes are TRBV20-1 and TRBJ2-7; 10 bases map to TRBD1. CDR1 DFQATT and CDR2 SNEGSKA come from the germline V gene (reference sequence). This CDR3 has 13 residues. Trimming at V came to 5 bases and at J to 3 bases, leaving 4 bases not matched to a gene. CDR3 in DNA: TGCAGTGCTTCCCGGGACAGGGGCTACGAGCAGTACTTC. This translates into CSASRDRGYEQYF.

The chain is built from TRBV20-1 and TRBJ2-5; TRBD1 is a possible D gene (6 bases). The CDR3 runs to 16 residues. V dropped 0 bases and J dropped 5 bases, with 19 bases sitting between them. Germline-derived CDR1 and CDR2 are DFQATT and SNEGSKA (reference sequence). In nucleotides, the CDR3 is TGCAGTGCTAGAGACCTCAGGGGCGGGTTCGGGGAGACCCAGTACTTC. This codes for CSARDLRGGFGETQYF.

Only one count was recorded for this clonotype. V usage is TRBV24-1 and J usage is TRBJ2-1; the D is unclear. The CDR3 sequence is 14 residues long. The V gene's germline CDR1 is KGHDR and CDR2 SFDVKD. V was pared by 4 bases and J by 2 bases, with 8 bases between. The CDR3 protein is CATSDTNTYNEQFF. Here the CDR3 DNA reads TGTGCCACCAGTGACACAAACACCTACAATGAGCAGTTCTTC.

Here the CDR3 reads CSARVMDRGLGYTF. CDR3 nucleotide sequence: TGCAGTGCTAGAGTTATGGACAGGGGGCTGGGCTACACCTTC. V usage is TRBV20-1 and J usage is TRBJ1-2; 11 bases line up with TRBD1. V lost 1 base and J lost 8; bases outside the gene matches: 6. From germline, CDR1 is DFQATT and CDR2 SNEGSKA (reference sequence). The CDR3 has 14 amino acids.

The V and J genes are TRBV4-3 and TRBJ1-2; 12 nucleotides agree with TRBD1. V shed 3 bases and J 8 bases; nucleotides not matched to a gene: 10. CDR1 is LGHNA, CDR2 YSLEER, per germline. The CDR3 is made up of 16 amino acids. The CDR3 DNA follows: TGCGCCAGCAGCCATTCCGGGACAGGGGGCGCGGAGGGCTACACCTTC. This sequence encodes CASSHSGTGGAEGYTF.

The V gene is TRBV12-3 or TRBV12-4, the J gene TRBJ2-7; TRBD2 is a possible D gene (5 bases). The CDR3 runs 14 residues. V was cut by 2 bases and J by 6 bases, with 14 bases left in between. Here the CDR3 reads CASSLRGVAIEQYF. Here the CDR3 DNA reads TGTGCCAGCAGTTTACGGGGAGTCGCCATCGAGCAGTACTTC.

This clonotype has only a few counts. The rearrangement joins TRBV18 to TRBJ1-5; perhaps TRBD1 as D (6 bases). Germline values: CDR1 KGHSH, CDR2 LQKENI. V lost 1 base to trimming and J lost 4 bases, with 17 bases between them. The CDR3 length is 17 residues. The CDR3: CASSPQALDSQNQPQHF. CDR3 nucleotide sequence: TGTGCCAGCTCACCACAAGCCCTGGACAGTCAAAATCAGCCCCAGCATTTT.

This clonotype was observed a few times. This chain joins TRBV11-2 and TRBJ2-5, with TRBD2 identical over 8 bases. The DNA matches TRBJ2-7 better at its end, which makes the J call doubtful. Germline V gives CDR1 SGHAT, CDR2 FQNNGV. This CDR3 is built from 14 residues. The chain's CDR3 is CASSLQAGAYEQYF. In DNA, the CDR3 is TGTGCCAGCAGCCTTCAAGCGGGAGCCTACGAGCAGTACTTC.

This clonotype was recorded only once. The rearrangement uses TRBV7-8 and TRBJ2-1; 8 bases agree with TRBD1. CDR3 size: 15 residues. V dropped 3 bases and J dropped 7; count of bases not matched to a gene: 8. CDR1 and CDR2 from the germline V gene are SGHVS and FQNEAQ. DNA of the CDR3: TGTGCCAGCAGCTTCCGGGACAGGTTTCGGAATGAGCAGTTCTTC. Protein sequence: CASSFRDRFRNEQFF.

The gene calls are TRBV24-1 and TRBJ2-1, with 12 bases identical to TRBD1. The CDR3 extends over 16 amino acids. The trim removed 4 bases at V and 6 bases at J, leaving 6 bases unmatched. Germline values: CDR1 KGHDR, CDR2 SFDVKD. CDR3 residues: CATSDPGGQGANEQFF. The CDR3 DNA is TGTGCCACCAGTGACCCCGGGGGACAGGGGGCCAATGAGCAGTTCTTC.

The chain links TRBV28 to TRBJ2-7, with D perhaps matching TRBD1 or TRBD2 (5 bases each). This CDR3 is 17 amino acids long. Germline values: CDR1 MDHEN, CDR2 SYDVKM. The ends were cut back, 2 bases at V and 6 bases at J, with 23 bases in the middle. In nucleotides, the CDR3 is TGTGCCAGCAGTTTAGATCGGTGGGGGAGTCCCTTGCGCGAGCAGTACTTC. The encoded protein is CASSLDRWGSPLREQYF.

J is TRBJ2-1 and V is TRBV20-1, with 7 bases matching TRBD2. The CDR3 is 17 residues long. V dropped 0 bases and J dropped 9; count of bases not matched to a gene: 17. Germline CDR1 and CDR2: DFQATT and SNEGSKA (reference sequence). CDR3 protein: CSARDFSGEGYRGEQFF. The DNA of the CDR3 is TGCAGTGCTAGAGATTTTTCGGGGGAGGGGTATCGGGGTGAGCAGTTCTTC.

The V and J genes are TRBV24-1 and TRBJ2-5, with D unresolved. The V gene lost 5 bases and the J gene lost 5 bases, with 20 bases spanning the gap. The CDR3 consists of 16 residues. Per the germline V gene, CDR1 is KGHDR and CDR2 is SFDVKD. CDR3 sequence: CATSAYDSLQEETQYF. For the CDR3, the DNA is TGTGCCACCAGTGCCTATGACTCCCTCCAGGAGGAGACCCAGTACTTC.

The V gene is TRBV7-8, the J gene TRBJ2-4; TRBD2 matches at 10 bases. CDR1 SGHVS and CDR2 FQNEAQ come from the germline V gene. With V trimmed by 1 base and J by 0 bases, 3 bases remained unmatched. The CDR3 covers 17 residues. This chain's CDR3 is CASSLGTSGIAKNIQYF. DNA for the CDR3: TGTGCCAGCAGCTTAGGTACTAGCGGGATAGCCAAAAACATTCAGTACTTC.

The chain is built from TRBV20-1 and TRBJ2-1, with D hard to call. The V gene's germline CDR1 is DFQATT and CDR2 SNEGSKA (reference sequence). The CDR3 runs 10 residues. Trimming cost V 7 bases and J 7 bases, with 8 bases left between them. The CDR3 DNA follows: TGCAGTGGCGTGGGGAATGAGCAGTTCTTC. This encodes CSGVGNEQFF.